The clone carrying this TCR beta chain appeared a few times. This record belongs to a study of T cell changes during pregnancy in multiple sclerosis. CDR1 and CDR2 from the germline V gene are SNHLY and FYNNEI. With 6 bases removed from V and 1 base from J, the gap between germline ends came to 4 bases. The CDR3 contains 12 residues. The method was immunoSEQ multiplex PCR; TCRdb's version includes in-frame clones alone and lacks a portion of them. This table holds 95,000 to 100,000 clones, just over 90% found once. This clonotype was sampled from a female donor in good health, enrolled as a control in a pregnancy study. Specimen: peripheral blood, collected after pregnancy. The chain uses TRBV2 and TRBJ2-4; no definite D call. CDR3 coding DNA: TGTGCCAGCAGGGGCGCCAAAAACATTCAGTACTTC. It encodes CASRGAKNIQYF.